The 5 T cell receptor beta chains in this list originate from one sample, sequenced in a study of blood T cell repertoires in COVID-19. Profiled with immunoSEQ multiplex PCR; TCRdb holds only in-frame clones, not every one. The sample holds just under 45,000 clones; roughly four fifths are singletons and the top ten take less than 50%. The specimen was peripheral blood. These receptors were collected from a human donor in a cohort sampled during active COVID-19.

This clone was detected only a few times. The chain recombines TRBV6-5 with TRBJ2-2, with 9 bases lining up with TRBD1. CDR1 MNHEY and CDR2 SVGAGI come from the germline V gene. The CDR3 sequence is 14 residues long. J lost 5 bases, V lost 7 bases, and 5 bases had no gene match. The CDR3 DNA follows: TGTGCCAGCACCAGCGGGACAGGGACCGGGGAGCTGTTTTTT. Its translation is CASTSGTGTGELFF.

V and J are TRBV24-1 and TRBJ2-7, with D perhaps TRBD1 (5 bases). The CDR3 loop spans 14 amino acids. V was shortened by 1 base and J by 4 bases, with 10 bases between the two germline ends. Germline CDR1 KGHDR, CDR2 SFDVKD. The CDR3: CATSDFRAAYEQYV. CDR3 DNA sequence: TGTGCCACCAGTGATTTCAGGGCAGCTTACGAGCAGTACGTC.

This clone was seen just once. The chain is built from TRBV5-1 and TRBJ2-3, with a weak D call TRBD2 (6 bases). Germline lookup yields CDR1 SGHRS and CDR2 YFSETQ. The V gene lost 4 bases and the J gene lost 2 bases, with 14 bases spanning the gap. This CDR3 region has 15 residues. The DNA for the CDR3 is TGCGCCAGCAGCCCAGATGGGGGGTTCACAGATACGCAGTATTTT. It specifies CASSPDGGFTDTQYF.

J is TRBJ2-5 and V is TRBV29-1; D is possibly TRBD2 (6 bases). CDR3 length: 12 amino acids. Trimming took 4 bases from V and 0 from J, leaving 6 bases between them. Germline assignment: CDR1 SQVTM and CDR2 ANQGSEA. The CDR3 region has the DNA TGCAGCGTTGGGACTAACCAAGAGACCCAGTACTTC. Protein product: CSVGTNQETQYF.

The chain recombines TRBV6-4 with TRBJ1-2; D unclear. Germline V CDR1 and CDR2: MRHNA, SNTAGT. The V and J ends lost 0 bases and 2 bases respectively, with 7 bases between them. This CDR3 is 14 amino acids long. The CDR3 bases are TGTGCCAGCAGTGACTCGGCAGGCAACTATGGCTACACCTTC. It is translated as CASSDSAGNYGYTF.